What follows is one T cell receptor beta chain and its context. The antigen remains unidentified. This sample is drawn from a study of cytomegalovirus exposure and HLA in healthy donors. Points from the study as a whole: TCR beta V- and J-gene trimming was later associated with a missense DCLRE1C variant.

This PCR relied on a set of 60 Vbeta primers and 13 Jbeta primers. Assay used: immunoSEQ multiplex PCR; TCRdb lists only in-frame clones, some missing. Of 80,000 or so clones listed, under 70% are singletons. Germline CDR1 is LGHNA and CDR2 is YNFKEQ. CDR3 length: 16 residues. The V gene end was trimmed by 5 bases and the J gene end by 6 bases; junction bases not matched to a gene: 13. Material: PBMCs. The rearrangement links TRBV4-2 to TRBJ2-3; TRBD2 matches at 8 bases. This receptor was identified in a man under 40 in good health and CMV-seropositive. This CDR3 reads CASSSSGSGASDTQYF. The CDR3 bases are TGTGCCAGCAGCTCCTCGGGTAGCGGGGCCTCCGATACGCAGTATTTT.